Shown below are 18 T cell receptor beta chains from a single sample sequenced in a study of blood T cell repertoires in COVID-19 (dated by TCRdb to 2020 to 2021). The protocol used for the library was the immunoSEQ multiplex PCR assay. The immuneACCESS repertoire file appears here via TCRdb, limited to in-frame rearrangements. These files lack a portion of the clones; in checked studies, under half of the deficit traces to unresolved V genes, and the cause of the others is not known. The table for this sample lists 250,000 to 350,000 clones; around 90% of them were counted only once. Roughly 6.1% of the sample is held by the ten biggest clonotypes. The sequenced sample was peripheral blood. These receptors came from a woman in her 50s with COVID-19, enrolled during active disease.

Only a few counts were recorded for this clone. The chain employs TRBV19 and TRBJ1-2; D is perhaps TRBD1 (6 bases). CDR3 size: 14 residues. The germline V gene has CDR1 LNHDA and CDR2 SQIVND (reference sequence). V was cut by 5 bases and J by 4 bases, with 14 bases left in between. The CDR3 DNA follows: TGTGCCAGTAGTTCCTTAGACAGGATCTATGGCTACACCTTC. As protein: CASSSLDRIYGYTF.

The rearrangement joins TRBV3-1 (or the pseudogene TRBV3-2) to TRBJ2-7; TRBD2 matches at 7 bases. CDR3 length: 16 residues. Per germline, CDR1 LGHDT and CDR2 YNNKEL (reference sequence). The J segment lost 0 bases and the V segment lost 3 bases, leaving 8 bases of the junction unmatched. The CDR3 region is CASSQSLAGDSYEQYF. CDR3 in DNA: TGTGCCAGCAGCCAGAGTCTGGCGGGGGACTCCTACGAGCAGTACTTC.

The chain combines TRBV18 with TRBJ2-1, with TRBD2 matching over 14 bases. V gave up 3 bases and J gave up 8 bases; unmatched junction bases: 6. Germline V gene lookup returns CDR1 KGHSH and CDR2 LQKENI. The CDR3 is 16 amino acids. CDR3 in DNA: TGTGCCAGCTCACCGACTAGCGGGAGGGCCAGGTATGAGCAGTTCTTC. Translated, it gives CASSPTSGRARYEQFF.

The V call is TRBV13, the J call TRBJ2-7; 7 bases line up with TRBD2. The germline V gene has CDR1 PRHDT and CDR2 FYEKMQ (reference sequence). This CDR3 spans 18 amino acids. V trimming: 0 bases; J trimming: 0 bases; junction bases outside the gene matches: 11. Here the CDR3 DNA reads TGTGCCAGCAGCTTAGGAGGTCTGAAGGGAGGGATCTCCTACGAGCAGTACTTC. Encoded protein: CASSLGGLKGGISYEQYF.

The chain is built from TRBV5-1 and TRBJ2-5, with 11 bases that match TRBD2. CDR1 is SGHRS, CDR2 YFSETQ, per germline. CDR3 size: 15 residues. V lost 4 bases to trimming and J lost 0 bases; unmatched junction nucleotides: 2. This CDR3 reads CASSVTSGNQETQYF. In DNA form, the CDR3 reads TGCGCCAGCAGCGTGACTAGCGGGAACCAAGAGACCCAGTACTTC.

The chain is built from TRBV18 and TRBJ2-3; 10 nucleotides align to TRBD1. With V trimmed by 6 bases and J by 3 bases, 6 bases remained unmatched. The CDR3 contains 15 residues. Germline lookup yields CDR1 KGHSH and CDR2 LQKENI. The CDR3 nucleotides read TGTGCCAGCTCCCAGGACAGGGGGTCAACAGATACGCAGTATTTT. It encodes CASSQDRGSTDTQYF.

The CDR3 DNA sequence: TGTGCCAGCAGCCAAGTAAGGCGGGTTACCTACGAGCAGTACTTC. Translating gives CASSQVRRVTYEQYF. This chain joins TRBV3-1 (or the pseudogene TRBV3-2) and TRBJ2-7; D perhaps matches TRBD2 (5 bases). Trimming shortened V by 1 base and J by 2 bases, and 12 bases separated the two germline ends. The CDR3 length is 15 residues. CDR1 is LGHDT and CDR2 is YNNKEL in the germline V gene (reference sequence).

The chain couples TRBV5-6 to TRBJ2-5, with 12 positions matching TRBD1. Per the germline V gene, CDR1 is SGHDT and CDR2 is YYEEEE. This CDR3 is built from 17 residues. Trimming removed 4 bases from V and 1 base from J; junction bases left unmatched: 8. CDR3 bases: TGTGCCAGCAGCCAGGTGGGGACAGGGGGCTTCCAAGAGACCCAGTACTTC. This gives the protein CASSQVGTGGFQETQYF.

The rearrangement joins TRBV12-3 or TRBV12-4 to TRBJ1-2; D perhaps matches TRBD1 (5 bases). Trimming removed 0 bases from V and 7 bases from J, with 9 bases in between. The CDR3 is made up of 13 amino acids. The CDR3 DNA reads TGTGCCAGCAGTTTAGCGGGGCGTTTTGGCTACACCTTC. It codes for CASSLAGRFGYTF.

The CDR3 nucleotides are TGCGCCAGCACACTAGCGGAGATTCGCAATGAGCAGTTCTTC. Residues: CASTLAEIRNEQFF. The chain recombines TRBV10-2 with TRBJ2-1; 8 bases map to TRBD2. The CDR3 contains 14 residues. With V trimmed by 7 bases and J by 6 bases, 8 bases remained unmatched. CDR1 and CDR2 from the germline V gene are WSHSY and SAAADI.

This clone has only one observation. The V call is TRBV27, the J call TRBJ2-3; TRBD2 matches 11 bases. The ends lost 1 base at V and 2 bases at J; junction bases unmatched: 5. Per the germline V gene, CDR1 is MNHEY and CDR2 is SMNVEV (reference sequence). This CDR3 has 17 residues. The CDR3 nucleotides read TGTGCCAGCAGTTTATTAATAGCGGGAGGGAACACAGATACGCAGTATTTT. It encodes CASSLLIAGGNTDTQYF.

A remark on this clone: The sample holds other DNA sequences that translate to the same CDR3. The chain carries TRBV7-9 and TRBJ1-1, with a weak D call TRBD1 (5 bases). This CDR3 contains 13 residues. Germline loops: CDR1 SEHNR, CDR2 FQNEAQ (reference sequence). V was pared by 5 bases and J by 2 bases, with 9 bases between. The CDR3 spells CASSGQGNTEAFF. The DNA of the CDR3 is TGTGCCAGCAGCGGGCAGGGAAACACTGAAGCTTTCTTT.

The gene calls are TRBV18 and TRBJ1-3; D is ambiguous. Looked up from germline, CDR1 is KGHSH and CDR2 is LQKENI. Trimming left V 5 bases short and J 6 bases short, with 5 bases between. The CDR3 totals 11 residues. The DNA of the CDR3 is TGTGCCAGCTCATCCTTAAACACCATATATTTT. Its protein is CASSSLNTIYF.

The chain employs TRBV15 and TRBJ1-2; D remains ambiguous. With 0 bases removed from V and 2 bases from J, the gap between germline ends came to 13 bases. The CDR3 runs to 16 residues. CDR1 is LNHNV and CDR2 is YYDKDF in the germline V gene (reference sequence). The CDR3 DNA reads TGTGCCACCAGCAGAGATAAAAACACCGGGAACTATGGCTACACCTTC. This encodes CATSRDKNTGNYGYTF.

The genes are TRBV9 and TRBJ1-2, with D possibly TRBD1 on 5 matching bases. The CDR3 is 12 amino acids. V lost 0 bases, J lost 9 bases, and 9 bases lay in between. CDR1 is SGDLS, CDR2 YYNGEE, per germline. CDR3 protein: CASSVVAGSYTF. CDR3 sequence (DNA): TGTGCCAGCAGCGTAGTGGCAGGGAGCTACACCTTC.

The CDR3 is CSVSVATNEKLFF. As DNA, the CDR3 is TGCAGCGTGTCAGTTGCAACTAATGAAAAACTGTTTTTT. This chain connects TRBV29-1 to TRBJ1-4, with D uncertain. V was clipped by 6 bases and J by 0 bases, with 8 bases between them. The CDR3 consists of 13 residues. The germline gives CDR1 SQVTM, CDR2 ANQGSEA.

This chain uses TRBV20-1 with TRBJ1-2; D gene unclear. Trimming pared 3 bases from V and 4 bases from J, leaving 9 bases between. The length of the CDR3 is 12 residues. Looked up from germline, CDR1 is DFQATT and CDR2 is SNEGSKA (reference sequence). The chain's CDR3 is CSASGPGYGYTF. DNA of the CDR3: TGCAGTGCTAGTGGTCCGGGCTATGGCTACACCTTC.

This clone has just one count. The chain couples TRBV18 to TRBJ2-2; D gene ambiguous. Looked up from germline, CDR1 is KGHSH and CDR2 is LQKENI. There are 11 residues in the CDR3. V was clipped by 8 bases and J by 8 bases, with 9 bases between them. The CDR3 DNA sequence: TGTGCCAGCGCAACGCGGGGGGAGCTGTTTTTT. Its translation is CASATRGELFF.